A single sample is the source of the 14 T cell receptor beta chains below, sequenced in a study of blood T cell repertoires in COVID-19. Data came from immunoSEQ multiplex PCR; TCRdb stores just in-frame clones and leaves some out. The sample records 30,000 to 40,000 clones, roughly 89% being singletons. Specimen: peripheral blood. The receptor set was obtained from a man between 65 and 85 years old with active COVID-19.

The V and J genes are TRBV7-3 and TRBJ2-1, with D possibly TRBD2 on 5 matching bases. This CDR3 comprises 16 residues. Trimming shortened V by 0 bases and J by 8 bases, and 17 bases separated the two germline ends. Germline V gene sequence: CDR1 SGHTA, CDR2 FQGTGA. CDR3 region: CASSLTSSSRPDEQFF. DNA for the CDR3: TGTGCCAGCAGCTTAACGTCGTCTAGCCGGCCCGATGAGCAGTTCTTC.

In this sample, this clone turned up once. This chain uses TRBV5-1 with TRBJ2-5, with TRBD1 identical over 8 bases. Germline CDR1 SGHRS, CDR2 YFSETQ. This CDR3 contains 14 residues. After removal of 3 bases from V and 5 bases from J, the junction contained 6 bases not matched to a gene. For the CDR3, the DNA is TGCGCCAGCAGCTCCGGACAGGGTTCCGAGACCCAGTACTTC. This codes for CASSSGQGSETQYF.

This rearrangement joins TRBV18 to TRBJ1-1, with 9 bases matching TRBD1. The V gene end was trimmed by 4 bases and the J gene end by 6 bases; junction bases not matched to a gene: 9. The CDR3 consists of 15 residues. Per the germline V gene, CDR1 is KGHSH and CDR2 is LQKENI. The CDR3 nucleotides are TGTGCCAGCTCACTCCCCCCCGGACAGGGGTCTGAAGCTTTCTTT. The encoded protein is CASSLPPGQGSEAFF.

The chain couples TRBV13 to TRBJ2-7; tentative D call: TRBD2 (6 bases). V lost 0 bases to trimming and J lost 7 bases, with 13 bases between them. Germline V gene lookup returns CDR1 PRHDT and CDR2 FYEKMQ (reference sequence). The CDR3 is made up of 14 amino acids. CDR3 sequence: CASSLGLSGGEQYF. For the CDR3, the DNA is TGTGCCAGCAGCTTAGGCCTAAGTGGGGGGGAGCAGTACTTC.

The chain combines TRBV3-1 (or the pseudogene TRBV3-2) with TRBJ1-6; D is ambiguous. This CDR3 comprises 18 residues. The germline V and J ends were trimmed by 4 bases and 9 bases, with 25 bases remaining between them. CDR1 and CDR2 (germline): LGHDT, YNNKEL (reference sequence). The CDR3 nucleotides are TGTGCCAGCAGCCCAAGACCTCTGGCAGCGTCCGGCGGTTCACCCCTCCACTTT. Encoded protein: CASSPRPLAASGGSPLHF.

The V call is TRBV6-2 or TRBV6-3, the J call TRBJ1-6; possible D gene TRBD1, 5 bases. The CDR3 contains 16 residues. Trimming removed 4 bases at V and 0 bases at J, with 10 bases between. Per the germline V gene, CDR1 is MNHEY and CDR2 is SVGEGT. The CDR3: CASSSLDSSYNSPLHF. The CDR3 nucleotides read TGTGCCAGCAGTTCCCTCGACAGCTCCTATAATTCACCCCTCCACTTT.

The chain has TRBV6-2 or TRBV6-3 and TRBJ2-5; 9 nucleotides agree with TRBD2. V shed 6 bases and J 2 bases; nucleotides not matched to a gene: 10. The CDR3 contains 16 residues. Germline CDR1 is MNHEY and CDR2 is SVGEGT. The CDR3, as DNA: TGTGCCAGCAGCGATTTAGCGGGAGTCGGACAAGAGACCCAGTACTTC. As protein: CASSDLAGVGQETQYF.

The chain employs TRBV4-3 and TRBJ2-2; 9 bases line up with TRBD1. After removal of 0 bases from V and 6 bases from J, the junction contained 5 bases not matched to a gene. This CDR3 is 16 amino acids long. Germline V gives CDR1 LGHNA, CDR2 YSLEER. CDR3 nucleotides: TGCGCCAGCAGCCAAGATAGTCACAGGGGGCCCGGGGAGCTGTTTTTT. Encoded protein: CASSQDSHRGPGELFF.

V is TRBV12-3 or TRBV12-4 and J is TRBJ1-1; D remains ambiguous. Trimming removed 8 bases from V and 0 bases from J, with 10 bases in between. The CDR3 is made up of 13 amino acids. CDR3 DNA sequence: TGTGCCAGCGCGCGATTACTGAACACTGAAGCTTTCTTT. It yields the protein CASARLLNTEAFF.

The V and J genes are TRBV6-2 or TRBV6-3 and TRBJ2-5; 10 bases are shared with TRBD2. Germline CDR1 MNHEY, CDR2 SVGEGT. Unmatched junction bases numbered 9, after V lost 6 bases and J lost 2 bases. This CDR3 has 16 amino acids. CDR3 sequence: CASSPPGAGGQETQYF. The CDR3 DNA is TGTGCCAGCAGCCCCCCAGGAGCGGGAGGGCAAGAGACCCAGTACTTC.

This chain links TRBV10-3 with TRBJ2-2; D is unresolved. CDR3 length: 13 residues. Germline-derived CDR1 and CDR2 are ENHRY and SYGVKD. With 5 bases removed from V and 6 bases from J, the gap between germline ends came to 10 bases. CDR3 DNA: TGTGCCATCAGTATGATAGAAGCCGGGGAGCTGTTTTTT. Its protein product is CAISMIEAGELFF.

The table lists this clone with a few counts. CDR3 sequence reads: CASSARHGSSYNEQFF. Here the CDR3 DNA reads TGTGCCAGCAGCGCCCGGCACGGGAGCTCCTACAATGAGCAGTTCTTC. The chain has TRBV13 and TRBJ2-1, with D perhaps TRBD2 (6 bases). V lost 5 bases to trimming and J lost 0 bases, with 14 bases between them. CDR1 and CDR2 (germline): PRHDT, FYEKMQ (reference sequence). This CDR3 has 16 amino acids.

This sequence joins TRBV20-1 and TRBJ2-1; D may be TRBD2 (6 bases). Germline V CDR1 and CDR2: DFQATT, SNEGSKA (reference sequence). V lost 5 bases and J 10 bases, leaving 12 bases between the germline ends. The CDR3 loop spans 11 amino acids. CDR3 nucleotides: TGCAGTGCTCGGCAAACTAGCGAGCAGTTCTTC. Its translation: CSARQTSEQFF.

This clone occurred once. The chain carries TRBV7-8 and TRBJ2-7; possible D gene TRBD2, 6 bases. V was pared by 5 bases and J by 4 bases, with 15 bases between. Germline V CDR1 and CDR2: SGHVS, FQNEAQ. The length of the CDR3 is 14 residues. Here the CDR3 reads CASSPGRLVYEQYF. The CDR3 nucleotides are TGTGCCAGCAGCCCCGGGAGATTAGTGTACGAGCAGTACTTC. Filled out from reference TRBV7-8 and TRBJ2-7, the complete variable domain reads GAGVSQSPRYKVAKRGQDVALRCDPISGHVSLFWYQQALGQGPEFLTYFQNEAQLDKSGLPSDRFFAERPEGSVSTLKIQRTQQEDSAVYLCASSPGRLVYEQYFGPGTRLTVT.